This T cell receptor (beta chain) was captured in a study of identical twins. General study findings and limits: Models predicted less out-of-frame TCR alpha sharing in monozygotic twins than was found.

This clonotype was recorded a few times. What it binds is not known. Because the CDR3 is missing its conserved closing phenylalanine or tryptophan, this is likely a read error. Unique molecular identifiers were present on the cDNA, and a universal primer site came from template switching. TCRdb called the 5' RACE reads again in MiXCR, with one record for every CDR3 protein. Counted here are a few hundred thousand distinct CDR3 sequences, around a tenth occurring once; the ten biggest clones make up 2.5% to 3%. From germline, CDR1 is LGHDT and CDR2 YNNKEL (reference sequence). V was clipped by 0 bases and J by 7 bases, with 15 bases between them. The CDR3 totals 16 residues. This same sample was also part of a study on yellow fever vaccine responses in identical twins. According to that study: Twins' vaccine T cell response reportedly seemed partly convergent, partly personalized.

V and J are TRBV3-1 and TRBJ1-4; D is possibly TRBD1 (6 bases). The receptor comes from a woman aged 18-29 years in good health. What was sequenced was PBMCs. The CDR3 nucleotides are TGTGCCAGCAGCCAAGATCCTGCGGGGGGCGGTGAAAAACTGTTTGTT. It is translated as CASSQDPAGGGEKLFV.